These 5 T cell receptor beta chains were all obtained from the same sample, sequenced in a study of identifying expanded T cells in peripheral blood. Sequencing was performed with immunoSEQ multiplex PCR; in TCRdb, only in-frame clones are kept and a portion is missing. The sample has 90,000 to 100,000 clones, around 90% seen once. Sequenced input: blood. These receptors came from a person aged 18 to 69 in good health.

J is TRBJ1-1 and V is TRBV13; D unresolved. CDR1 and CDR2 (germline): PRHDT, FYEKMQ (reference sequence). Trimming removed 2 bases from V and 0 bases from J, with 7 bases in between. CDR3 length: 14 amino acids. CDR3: CASSLRTLNTEAFF. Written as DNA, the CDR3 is TGTGCCAGCAGCTTAAGGACGTTGAACACTGAAGCTTTCTTT.

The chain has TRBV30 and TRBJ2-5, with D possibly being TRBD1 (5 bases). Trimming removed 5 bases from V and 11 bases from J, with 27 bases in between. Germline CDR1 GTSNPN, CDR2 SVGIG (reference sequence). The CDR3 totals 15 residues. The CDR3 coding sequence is TGTGCCTGGGGGGCGGTGACAGAGAAAGCCCGGACGCAGTACTTC. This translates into CAWGAVTEKARTQYF. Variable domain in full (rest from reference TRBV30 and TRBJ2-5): SQTIHQWPATLVQPVGSPLSLECTVEGTSNPNLYWYRQAAGRGLQLLFYSVGIGQISSEVPQNLSASRPQDRQFILSSKKLLLSDSGFYLCAWGAVTEKARTQYFGPGTRLLVL.

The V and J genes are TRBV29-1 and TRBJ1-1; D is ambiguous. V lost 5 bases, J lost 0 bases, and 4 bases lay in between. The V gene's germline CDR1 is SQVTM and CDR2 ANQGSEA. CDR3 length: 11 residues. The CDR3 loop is CSVRMNTEAFF. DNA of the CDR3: TGCAGCGTTCGGATGAACACTGAAGCTTTCTTT.

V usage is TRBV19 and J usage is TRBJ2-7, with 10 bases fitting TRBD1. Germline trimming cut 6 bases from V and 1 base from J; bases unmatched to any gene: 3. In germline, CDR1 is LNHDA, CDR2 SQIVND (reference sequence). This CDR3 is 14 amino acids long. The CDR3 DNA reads TGTGCCAGTAGGAGGACAGGGGGTTCCTACGAGCAGTACTTC. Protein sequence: CASRRTGGSYEQYF.

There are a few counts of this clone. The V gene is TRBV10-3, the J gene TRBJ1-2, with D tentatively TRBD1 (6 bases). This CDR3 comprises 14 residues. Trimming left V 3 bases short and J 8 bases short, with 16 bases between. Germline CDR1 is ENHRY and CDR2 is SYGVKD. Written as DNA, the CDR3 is TGTGCCATCAGTGATCCACAGGGAAGGGAAGGCTACACCTTC. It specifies CAISDPQGREGYTF.